This record looks at one T cell receptor beta chain sequence and its context. The antigen is not known. Some clones are missing from TCRdb's copy, which holds only in-frame ones; the method was immunoSEQ multiplex PCR. There are 16,000 or so clones in the sample; around 77% occur only once, and 9.7% lies in the top ten. J was trimmed by 3 bases and V by 5 bases; bases with no gene match: 19. The CDR3 sequence is 19 residues long. The germline V gene encodes CDR1 MNHEY and CDR2 SVGEGT. These data are taken from a study of CD4 T cells in relation to SARS-CoV-2 and coronaviruses. Before the COVID-19 pandemic, during about 2010-2018, CD4+ T cells were taken from unexposed donors. The cells were cultured for 10 days before CD4+ T cells were isolated.

This TCR derives from a human donor in good health. Sequences were obtained from CD4+ T cells from PBMCs, cultured in vitro. V usage is TRBV6-2 or TRBV6-3 and J usage is TRBJ2-1; 7 nucleotides line up with TRBD2. This chain's CDR3 is CASSGYSGLRVPDYNEQFF. In nucleotides, the CDR3 is TGTGCCAGCAGTGGGTATAGCGGGCTCCGGGTCCCCGACTACAATGAGCAGTTCTTC.